The rows below give T cell receptor beta chains drawn from one sample of a study of CD8 T cells in ankylosing spondylitis. TCRdb recomputed calls from the 5' RACE reads with MiXCR, one row per CDR3 protein. The sample consists of some 63,000 distinct CDR3 sequences, 6.2% of them appearing once. Sequencing was performed on synovial fluid, either unsorted or a sorted T cell fraction (not recorded which). These receptors were obtained from a male donor with ankylosing spondylitis. CDR3s include the opening cysteine and the closing phenylalanine or tryptophan. A D gene is named only where the DNA matches it firmly. Some rows have no size entry. The others give once, few or many, or a class for an expanded clone.

J,D,V,size,DNA,CDR3
TRBJ1-1,TRBD1,TRBV20-1,.,TGCAGTGCTAGAGATCTCCCAGGGGGCGCGATGAACACTGAAGCTTTCTTT,CSARDLPGGAMNTEAFF
TRBJ2-7,.,TRBV15,.,TGTGCCACCAGCGTAGAGGTGGATGGGAGAATAGCGTCCTACGAGCAGTACTTC,CATSVEVDGRIASYEQYF
TRBJ2-1,TRBD2,TRBV7-2,many,TGTGCCAGCAGTCGGACTAGCGGGACGTCCTACAATGAGCAGTTCTTC,CASSRTSGTSYNEQFF
TRBJ1-1,.,TRBV4-3,many,TGCGCCAGCAGCCAAGATCTGACTATAGTGGCACCAGATGAAGCTTTCTTT,CASSQDLTIVAPDEAFF
TRBJ2-3,.,TRBV11-2,many,TGTGCCAGCAGCCCCCTCCCCAGTACTACGCAGTATTTT,CASSPLPSTTQYF
TRBJ1-5,.,TRBV18,many,TGTGCCAGCTCACGAGGGACCGCGGGGAATCAGCCCCAGCATTTT,CASSRGTAGNQPQHF
TRBJ2-5,.,TRBV7-9,.,TGTGCCAGCAGCTTCACGGGAACTCAAGAGACCCAGTACTTC,CASSFTGTQETQYF
TRBJ2-5,.,TRBV12-3/TRBV12-4,many,TGTGCCAGCAGAAATGGAGGGGGCCAAGAGACCCAGTACTTC,CASRNGGGQETQYF
TRBJ1-3,.,TRBV12-3/TRBV12-4,many,TGTGCCAGCAGCCCTTCTCTCTCTGGAAACACCATATATTTT,CASSPSLSGNTIYF
TRBJ2-6,.,TRBV29-1,many,TGCAGCGTTCAGACAGACATAGGCTCTGGGGCCAACGTCCTGACTTTC,CSVQTDIGSGANVLTF
TRBJ2-7,.,TRBV7-8,many,TGTGCCAGCAGCTTAGAACTTCTGAGGAACGAGCAGTACTTC,CASSLELLRNEQYF
TRBJ2-1,TRBD2,TRBV5-1,many,TGCGCCAGCAAAGTGAAAAGCGGGAATGTATACAATGAGCAGTTCTTC,CASKVKSGNVYNEQFF
TRBJ2-3,TRBD1,TRBV24-1,few,TGTGCCACCAAGGACAGGTACACAGATACGCAGTATTTT,CATKDRYTDTQYF
TRBJ2-1,TRBD2,TRBV11-2,many,TGTGCCAGCAGCACCCGACTAGCGGGACATGAGCAGTTCTTC,CASSTRLAGHEQFF
TRBJ2-7,TRBD1,TRBV11-2,many,TGTGCCAGCAGCTTAGAAGGGACAGGGCGGGTCACCTACGAGCAGTACTTC,CASSLEGTGRVTYEQYF
TRBJ2-5,.,TRBV19,few,TGTGCCAGTAGTATTCGGAGGGACCAAGAGACCCAGTACTTC,CASSIRRDQETQYF
TRBJ1-2,.,TRBV5-6,many,TGTGCCAGCAGCTTGGGGCAGACCTATGGCTACACCTTC,CASSLGQTYGYTF